This T cell receptor (beta chain) is drawn from a study of blood T cell repertoires in COVID-19. Germline CDR1 LNHDA, CDR2 SQIVND (reference sequence). This CDR3 spans 16 amino acids. The V end was cut by 4 bases, the J end by 2 bases, with 12 bases between. Assay used: immunoSEQ multiplex PCR; TCRdb lists only in-frame clones, some missing. Here the sample spans just over 650,000 clones, around 90% being singletons. The receptor was derived from a woman under 30 with acute or convalescent COVID-19. Sequenced: peripheral blood. The chain couples TRBV19 to TRBJ1-6; perhaps TRBD1 as D (6 bases). Written as DNA, the CDR3 is TGTGCCAGTAGTACCTCACCAGGGGCCTATAATTCACCCCTCCACTTT. Its protein product is CASSTSPGAYNSPLHF. Full variable domain (rest looked up from reference TRBV19 and TRBJ1-6): DGGITQSPKYLFRKEGQNVTLSCEQNLNHDAMYWYRQDPGQGLRLIYYSQIVNDFQKGDIAEGYSVSREKKESFPLTVTSAQKNPTAFYLCASSTSPGAYNSPLHFGNGTRLTVT.